The 21 T cell receptor beta chains below come from one sample, sequenced in a study of T cell responses to AZD1222 COVID-19 vaccine. Here immunoSEQ multiplex PCR was the method, and the copy in TCRdb shows in-frame clones only, minus some. The sample holds 150,000 to 200,000 clones, 75% to 95% seen once. Sequencing used peripheral blood, obtained on day 0 of AZD1222 vaccination. Receptors originate from an adult in good health.

The J gene is TRBJ1-2, the V gene TRBV28, with 9 bases identical to TRBD1. With V trimmed by 1 base and J by 0 bases, 6 bases remained unmatched. This CDR3 comprises 17 residues. CDR1 is MDHEN and CDR2 is SYDVKM in the germline V gene. The CDR3 reads CASSLSGTGPSNYGYTF. Here the CDR3 DNA reads TGTGCCAGCAGTTTATCCGGGACAGGGCCCTCTAACTATGGCTACACCTTC.

The rearrangement joins TRBV4-3 to TRBJ2-6; D is perhaps TRBD2 (6 bases). V was cut by 4 bases and J by 4 bases, with 17 bases left in between. Germline V gives CDR1 LGHNA, CDR2 YSLEER. The CDR3 length is 17 residues. The CDR3 region is CASSPGGRAGGANVLTF. DNA for the CDR3: TGCGCCAGCAGCCCAGGAGGAAGGGCGGGAGGGGCCAACGTCCTGACTTTC.

This rearrangement joins TRBV29-1 to TRBJ2-3, with TRBD2 as a possible D gene (5 bases). Germline assignment: CDR1 SQVTM and CDR2 ANQGSEA. Between the trimmed V and J ends, which lost 6 bases and 2 bases, there was a span of 12 bases. The CDR3 sequence is 13 residues long. CDR3 coding DNA: TGCAGCGTCGAGGGCGTGATCACAGATACGCAGTATTTT. Translated, it gives CSVEGVITDTQYF.

The gene calls are TRBV30 and TRBJ1-5, with TRBD1 as a possible D gene (5 bases). The CDR3 sequence is 18 residues long. CDR1 is GTSNPN, CDR2 SVGIG, per germline (reference sequence). V lost 2 bases to trimming and J lost 4 bases, with 24 bases between them. Here the CDR3 DNA reads TGTGCCTGGAGTCCGTCGACCAAATCGACAGCCAGGAATCAGCCCCAGCATTTT. Protein sequence: CAWSPSTKSTARNQPQHF.

This chain joins TRBV5-8 and TRBJ2-1, with 9 bases matching TRBD2. The CDR3 consists of 15 residues. Trimming cost V 4 bases and J 5 bases; bases outside gene matches: 7. Germline assignment: CDR1 SGHTS and CDR2 YDEGEE. The CDR3 nucleotides are TGTGCCAGCAGCAGAGTAGCGGGGGTCCACAATGAGCAGTTCTTC. It yields the protein CASSRVAGVHNEQFF.

V is TRBV6-4 and J is TRBJ1-1, with D hard to call. The germline V gene has CDR1 MRHNA and CDR2 SNTAGT. The CDR3 covers 11 residues. V was shortened by 8 bases and J by 4 bases, with 8 bases between the two germline ends. CDR3 amino acids: CASPSRTEAFF. The CDR3 DNA sequence: TGTGCCAGCCCCTCCCGCACTGAAGCTTTCTTT.

The V call is TRBV5-8, the J call TRBJ2-7; 7 positions agree with TRBD1. Germline lookup yields CDR1 SGHTS and CDR2 YDEGEE. This CDR3 is 16 amino acids long. V shed 6 bases and J 3 bases; nucleotides not matched to a gene: 15. The CDR3, as DNA: TGTGCCAGCAACGGACAGGACGCAAGGATGGACTACGAGCAGTACTTC. Protein: CASNGQDARMDYEQYF.

This clone has just a few counts. J is TRBJ1-4 and V is TRBV3-1 (or the pseudogene TRBV3-2); D is ambiguous. This CDR3 has 12 residues. V dropped 1 base and J dropped 6 bases, with 3 bases sitting between them. Germline V lookup: CDR1 LGHDT, CDR2 YNNKEL (reference sequence). The CDR3 coding sequence is TGTGCCAGCAGCCAAGGGGATGAAAAACTGTTTTTT. This translates into CASSQGDEKLFF.

The gene calls are TRBV18 and TRBJ2-7, with 7 bases fitting TRBD1. This CDR3 is 14 amino acids long. V lost 4 bases to trimming and J lost 0 bases; unmatched junction nucleotides: 3. CDR1 and CDR2 from the germline V gene are KGHSH and LQKENI. This CDR3 reads CASSRDSSSYEQYF. The CDR3 DNA sequence: TGTGCCAGCTCACGGGACAGCAGCTCCTACGAGCAGTACTTC.

The chain recombines TRBV18 with TRBJ2-2; D call uncertain. Germline V CDR1 and CDR2: KGHSH, LQKENI. This CDR3 comprises 14 residues. Between the trimmed V and J ends, which lost 2 bases and 6 bases, there was a span of 10 bases. CDR3 residues: CASSPGKTAGELFF. The CDR3 region has the DNA TGTGCCAGCTCACCAGGGAAGACCGCCGGGGAGCTGTTTTTT.

The rearrangement joins TRBV4-1 to TRBJ2-3, with no clear D. Germline loops: CDR1 MGHRA, CDR2 YSYEKL. CDR3 length: 13 residues. V lost 2 bases and J 2 bases, leaving 5 bases between the germline ends. The CDR3 reads CASSQLTTDTQYF. The CDR3 bases are TGCGCCAGCAGCCAACTAACCACAGATACGCAGTATTTT.

This clone has just a few counts. The J gene is TRBJ1-1, the V gene TRBV5-6; 8 nucleotides line up with TRBD1. CDR1 and CDR2 (germline): SGHDT, YYEEEE. The CDR3 sequence is 15 residues long. V shed 5 bases, J shed 1 base, and the junction held 7 bases outside the gene matches. DNA for the CDR3: TGTGCCAGCAGTCCCGGGACAGGTCCGAACACTGAAGCTTTCTTT. This gives the protein CASSPGTGPNTEAFF.

The gene calls are TRBV7-8 and TRBJ1-2, with 8 bases matching TRBD1. Trimming removed 2 bases from V and 7 bases from J; junction bases left unmatched: 21. The CDR3 is 19 residues long. CDR1 and CDR2 (germline): SGHVS, FQNEAQ. The CDR3 region has the DNA TGTGCCAGCAGCTTAAACGCGGTCGGACAGGGACCTTCAAGGGGTGGCTACACCTTC. Its protein product is CASSLNAVGQGPSRGGYTF.

The chain couples TRBV7-3 to TRBJ2-1; D gene unclear. The CDR3 is 15 amino acids. Germline-derived CDR1 and CDR2 are SGHTA and FQGTGA. V was clipped by 5 bases and J by 0 bases, with 11 bases between them. This chain's CDR3 is CASSQDGNSYNEQFF. The CDR3 DNA reads as TGTGCCAGCAGCCAAGACGGAAACTCCTACAATGAGCAGTTCTTC.

This chain links TRBV28 with TRBJ2-1; TRBD1 aligns across 7 bases. The V gene's germline CDR1 is MDHEN and CDR2 SYDVKM. The CDR3 is 12 residues long. With V trimmed by 8 bases and J by 8 bases, 6 bases remained unmatched. CDR3: CASVTGNHEQFF. CDR3 DNA sequence: TGTGCCAGCGTGACAGGGAACCATGAGCAGTTCTTC.

This chain joins TRBV28 and TRBJ2-1; D may be TRBD2 (6 bases). Germline CDR1 reads MDHEN; CDR2 reads SYDVKM. This CDR3 spans 16 amino acids. Trimming shortened V by 6 bases and J by 0 bases, and 15 bases separated the two germline ends. The CDR3 DNA is TGTGCCAGCAGGGCGTCTAGCGCCGCCTCCTACAATGAGCAGTTCTTC. Protein product: CASRASSAASYNEQFF.

This chain uses TRBV5-1 with TRBJ2-7; possible D gene TRBD2, 5 bases. CDR1 and CDR2 (germline): SGHRS, YFSETQ. This CDR3 is built from 15 residues. V lost 2 bases and J lost 0, with 12 bases in between. Here the CDR3 DNA reads TGCGCCAGCAGCTTATATAGCGAGAGCTCCTACGAGCAGTACTTC. Its protein product is CASSLYSESSYEQYF.

This clone came up a few times. V gene TRBV30 combines with J gene TRBJ2-7; TRBD2 matches 8 bases. J gave up 2 bases and V 4 bases, and 4 bases lay outside the gene matches. CDR3 size: 13 residues. Per the germline V gene, CDR1 is GTSNPN and CDR2 is SVGIG (reference sequence). The DNA for the CDR3 is TGTGCCTGGACCGGGAGGGCGGCCTACGAGCAGTACTTC. It translates to CAWTGRAAYEQYF.

The genes are TRBV7-3 and TRBJ1-1; D remains ambiguous. The CDR3 consists of 13 residues. V lost 4 bases and J 0 bases, leaving 6 bases between the germline ends. Germline V lookup: CDR1 SGHTA, CDR2 FQGTGA. The CDR3 region has the DNA TGTGCCAGCAGCTCGAGTCTGAACACTGAAGCTTTCTTT. Translation: CASSSSLNTEAFF. The whole variable domain, filled in from reference TRBV7-3 and TRBJ1-1, reads GAGVSQTPSNKVTEKGKYVELRCDPISGHTALYWYRQSLGQGPEFLIYFQGTGAADDSGLPNDRFFAVRPEGSVSTLKIQRTERGDSAVYLCASSSSLNTEAFFGQGTRLTVV.

The V gene is TRBV24-1, the J gene TRBJ2-5; a possible D gene is TRBD2 (5 bases). Trimming left V 3 bases short and J 5 bases short, with 27 bases between. The CDR3 has 19 residues. Germline CDR1 is KGHDR and CDR2 is SFDVKD. The CDR3 is CATSDPTPVTGRGIETQYF. Written as DNA, the CDR3 is TGTGCCACCAGTGATCCTACTCCCGTTACTGGAAGAGGGATCGAGACCCAGTACTTC.

The gene calls are TRBV28 and TRBJ2-5; tentatively, D is TRBD2 (5 bases). This CDR3 region has 14 residues. Germline CDR1 MDHEN, CDR2 SYDVKM. The V end lost 6 bases, the J end lost 0 bases, and 11 bases lay between the germline ends. The CDR3 protein is CASSYRGYQETQYF. Written as DNA, the CDR3 is TGTGCCAGCAGCTATCGGGGTTACCAAGAGACCCAGTACTTC. The full variable domain, rest sourced from reference TRBV28 and TRBJ2-5, is DVKVTQSSRYLVKRTGEKVFLECVQDMDHENMFWYRQDPGLGLRLIYFSYDVKMKEKGDIPEGYSVSREKKERFSLILESASTNQTSMYLCASSYRGYQETQYFGPGTRLLVL.